Detailed here is one TCR beta chain. Its antigen is not yet known. Per-base qualities were not stored, and no clone one base away is much larger. Between the V and J ends, shortened by 2 bases and 6 bases respectively, the junction contains 5 bases. Taken from the germline V gene, the CDR1 and CDR2 loops are MNHEY and SVGEGT. The CDR3 has 12 amino acids, counting the end cysteine and phenylalanine. The only DNA kept is the CDR3, 36 bases in frame from the first base. This sample is part of a study of CD8 T cells in ankylosing spondylitis (TCRdb year 2017). Context from the whole study: To find TCR variants linked to disease, the study profiled T cell receptor beta repertoires in ankylosing spondylitis patients and healthy donors. The full study cohort comprised 20 to 30 ankylosing spondylitis patients and about 110 healthy donors. Peripheral blood samples were taken, and synovial fluid was additionally collected from ankylosing spondylitis patients.

Sequencing relied on an Illumina HiSeq 2500. TCR beta libraries were prepared by quantitative 5'-RACE with molecular barcodes. The study's own analysis went as follows. Disease-linked TCR variants were identified with a new computational method built on a probabilistic model of VDJ rearrangement. TCRdb applied fastp at Q25 and MiXCR to the public reads, then kept only in-frame beta chains. Each entry is one CDR3 protein sequence, shown with its most common DNA and genes. It is TCRdb's table, rather than the study itself, that gives the V and J calls and clone size. This sample lists over 450,000 distinct CDR3 sequences; over 9.5% were detected once. The ten most abundant clones make up about 6.5% of the sample. What the work shows at the level of the full study, not this receptor alone: Some TCR beta motif variants had previously been reported in synovial fluid and blood of reactive arthritis patients, which suggested common disease-initiation mechanisms. Significant enrichment of the disease-linked clones was reported in matched synovial fluid samples from ankylosing spondylitis patients. The disease-linked clones had a CD8+ phenotype and were found at relatively low frequencies in peripheral blood. A TCR beta motif of eight highly homologous amino acid variants appeared characteristic of blood from ankylosing spondylitis patients.

Sequenced input: blood, either unsorted or a sorted T cell fraction (not recorded which). The sequence derives from a male donor with ankylosing spondylitis. This chain joins TRBV6-2 or TRBV6-3 to TRBJ1-5; no confident D gene assignment can be made. The CDR3 here reads CASSYLGQPQHF. The sequence in DNA is TGTGCCAGCAGTTACCTCGGTCAGCCCCAGCATTTT.